This T cell receptor beta chain was identified in a study of T cells in Graves' hyperthyroidism and ophthalmopathy. Overall study findings and caveats: Most expanded thyroid clonotypes above 0.001 also appeared in blood. A model built on 13 V-J features separated ophthalmopathy from stable hyperthyroidism.

What was amplified from RNA transcripts were TCR beta CDR3 regions. Carried out on the TCR CDR3, a first-round RT-PCR used the HTBI primer set. TCRdb re-called the multiplex PCR reads with MiXCR, one entry per CDR3 protein. This repertoire shows roughly 500,000 distinct CDR3 sequences, 35% to 55% found once; its top ten account for 19%. Every diagnosis used clinical symptoms, serum thyroxine and TRAb, thyroid ultrasound and orbital computed tomography. About this clonotype itself: The antigen is undetermined.

Material for sequencing was peripheral blood or thyroid tissue (not recorded which). This receptor was obtained from an adult woman with Graves' disease, either hyperthyroidism or ophthalmopathy (not recorded which).

CDR3 in amino acids: CATSSPDTYGYTF. Written as DNA, the CDR3 is TGTGCCACCAGCAGCCCCGACACCTATGGCTACACCTTC. V and J are TRBV15 and TRBJ1-2; D not resolved. V gave up 3 bases and J gave up 4 bases, with 9 bases separating them. Germline CDR1 LNHNV, CDR2 YYDKDF (reference sequence). The CDR3 consists of 13 residues.